The 27 T cell receptor beta chains in this list originate from one sample, sequenced in a study of blood T cell repertoires in COVID-19. Sequenced by immunoSEQ multiplex PCR; TCRdb stores in-frame clones only, minus some. The profile shows around 60,000 clones, around 79% of them singletons. Sequencing was carried out using peripheral blood. The receptors stem from a woman between 50 and 59 years old with active or convalescent COVID-19.

This clone was seen only once. The V and J genes are TRBV19 and TRBJ1-3; D might be TRBD1 (5 bases). CDR1 is LNHDA, CDR2 SQIVND, per germline (reference sequence). The V and J ends lost 5 bases and 0 bases respectively, with 14 bases between them. CDR3 length: 16 amino acids. The CDR3 spells CASSGGTARSGNTIYF. The CDR3 DNA follows: TGTGCCAGTAGTGGGGGGACTGCTCGCTCTGGAAACACCATATATTTT.

V is TRBV28 and J is TRBJ1-4; a weak D match, TRBD1 (5 bases). CDR1 is MDHEN and CDR2 is SYDVKM in the germline V gene. The CDR3 is 13 amino acids. The V gene lost 2 bases and the J gene lost 5 bases, with 6 bases spanning the gap. Here the CDR3 reads CASSLGGNEKLFF. The CDR3, as DNA: TGTGCCAGCAGTTTAGGGGGGAATGAAAAACTGTTTTTT.

The chain couples TRBV7-9 to TRBJ2-1; the D gene is possibly TRBD1 (6 bases). Germline loops: CDR1 SEHNR, CDR2 FQNEAQ (reference sequence). Trimming took 4 bases from V and 7 from J, leaving 8 bases between them. This CDR3 is built from 12 residues. The DNA for the CDR3 is TGTGCCAGCAGCTACAGGGATAATGAGCAGTTCTTC. Its protein is CASSYRDNEQFF.

The chain joins TRBV24-1 to TRBJ2-1; D gene unclear. Trimming took 3 bases from V and 8 from J, leaving 16 bases between them. Germline V gene lookup returns CDR1 KGHDR and CDR2 SFDVKD. The CDR3 sequence is 15 residues long. This CDR3 is CATSDRDTYLDEQFF. The CDR3 DNA is TGTGCCACCAGTGATCGAGACACCTACTTGGATGAGCAGTTCTTC.

This chain links TRBV11-2 with TRBJ2-7, with TRBD1 matching over 8 bases. V lost 3 bases to trimming and J lost 5 bases; unmatched junction nucleotides: 15. Per germline, CDR1 SGHAT and CDR2 FQNNGV. The CDR3 spans 17 residues. The CDR3 sequence: CASSFNGRRTGRNEQYF. CDR3 in DNA: TGTGCCAGCAGCTTCAACGGTCGGCGGACAGGGAGAAACGAGCAGTACTTC.

This clone has just one count. The rearrangement uses TRBV19 and TRBJ2-1; D possibly corresponds to TRBD2 (6 bases). CDR3 length equals 15 residues. The ends were cut back, 2 bases at V and 1 base at J, with 9 bases in the middle. The germline CDR1 and CDR2 sequences are LNHDA and SQIVND (reference sequence). CDR3 sequence reads: CASSITGDSYNEQFF. CDR3 in DNA: TGTGCCAGTAGTATAACGGGAGATTCCTACAATGAGCAGTTCTTC.

This chain joins TRBV30 and TRBJ2-5; perhaps TRBD2 as D (6 bases). Germline assignment: CDR1 GTSNPN and CDR2 SVGIG (reference sequence). The CDR3 totals 16 residues. V gave up 4 bases and J gave up 4 bases, with 22 bases separating them. CDR3 protein: CAWKVLGGGGVETQYF. CDR3 nucleotides: TGTGCCTGGAAGGTCCTCGGGGGAGGAGGAGTAGAGACCCAGTACTTC.

V and J are TRBV6-4 and TRBJ1-1, with 8 bases fitting TRBD1. Germline V gene data show CDR1 as MRHNA and CDR2 as SNTAGT. This CDR3 region has 13 residues. V gave up 6 bases and J gave up 7 bases; unmatched junction bases: 7. The chain's CDR3 is CASRADRALEAFF. CDR3 in DNA: TGTGCCAGCAGGGCGGACAGGGCTCTTGAAGCTTTCTTT.

The rearrangement links TRBV19 to TRBJ1-2; 8 bases are a match to TRBD1. The V gene's germline CDR1 is LNHDA and CDR2 SQIVND (reference sequence). J lost 8 bases, V lost 7 bases, and 18 bases had no gene match. The CDR3 is made up of 16 amino acids. This CDR3 reads CASTGGKSRAVRGYTF. Written as DNA, the CDR3 is TGTGCCAGTACAGGGGGCAAATCTCGCGCAGTAAGGGGCTACACCTTC.

This chain links TRBV7-9 with TRBJ2-5, with D unclear. The V end was cut by 2 bases, the J end by 1 base, with 14 bases between. The germline V gene encodes CDR1 SEHNR and CDR2 FQNEAQ (reference sequence). The CDR3 is made up of 16 amino acids. The chain's CDR3 is CASSLPLGDTQETQYF. DNA of the CDR3: TGTGCCAGCAGCTTACCGCTGGGCGACACCCAAGAGACCCAGTACTTC.

This chain links TRBV4-2 with TRBJ2-7; D is possibly TRBD1 (5 bases). The CDR3 consists of 16 residues. The V end was cut by 0 bases, the J end by 1 base, with 13 bases between. Germline V gives CDR1 LGHNA, CDR2 YNFKEQ. CDR3 amino acids: CASSQDGQGNSYEQYF. In DNA, the CDR3 is TGTGCCAGCAGCCAAGATGGGCAGGGAAATTCCTACGAGCAGTACTTC.

V gene TRBV11-2 combines with J gene TRBJ2-7; TRBD2 agrees at 10 bases. CDR3 size: 17 residues. Germline V lookup: CDR1 SGHAT, CDR2 FQNNGV. With 7 bases clipped from V and 0 bases from J, the junction kept 12 bases outside the gene matches. This CDR3 reads CASNRRLAGVSSYEQYF. CDR3 bases: TGTGCCAGCAACCGACGTCTAGCGGGGGTTAGCTCCTACGAGCAGTACTTC.

The chain links TRBV7-9 to TRBJ1-5; a possible D gene is TRBD1 (5 bases). Between the trimmed V and J ends, which lost 1 base and 6 bases, there was a span of 13 bases. This CDR3 has 15 residues. CDR1 is SEHNR, CDR2 FQNEAQ, per germline (reference sequence). In nucleotides, the CDR3 is TGTGCCAGCAGCTTAGGAGGGACTAGTAGTCAGCCCCAGCATTTT. Its protein is CASSLGGTSSQPQHF.

This chain joins TRBV5-1 and TRBJ2-4; 9 nucleotides match TRBD1. The J segment lost 6 bases and the V segment lost 4 bases, leaving 11 bases of the junction unmatched. The CDR3 runs to 16 residues. Germline CDR1 reads SGHRS; CDR2 reads YFSETQ. CDR3 nucleotides: TGCGCCAGCAGCACACTTGGGGGACAGGGCACAAACATTCAGTACTTC. This codes for CASSTLGGQGTNIQYF. The full variable domain, completed using reference TRBV5-1 and TRBJ2-4, is KAGVTQTPRYLIKTRGQQVTLSCSPISGHRSVSWYQQTPGQGLQFLFEYFSETQRNKGNFPGRFSGRQFSNSRSEMNVSTLELGDSALYLCASSTLGGQGTNIQYFGAGTRLSVL.

This clone was picked up a small number of times. The chain recombines TRBV7-6 with TRBJ1-3; 8 bases map to TRBD1. Trimming cost V 1 base and J 2 bases; bases outside gene matches: 16. This CDR3 is 20 amino acids long. From germline, CDR1 is SGHVS and CDR2 FNYEAQ. CDR3 sequence (DNA): TGTGCCAGCAGCTTAGGGAGTGGCCTGGACAGGGACTCTGCTGGAAACACCATATATTTT. Translating gives CASSLGSGLDRDSAGNTIYF.

This clone was observed a few times. V and J are TRBV29-1 and TRBJ1-1; tentative D call: TRBD1 (6 bases). In germline, CDR1 is SQVTM, CDR2 ANQGSEA. The CDR3 extends over 13 amino acids. The V end lost 6 bases, the J end lost 3 bases, and 14 bases lay between the germline ends. CDR3 nucleotide sequence: TGCAGCGTCATGGACAGTGGGGACACTGAAGCTTTCTTT. Its protein is CSVMDSGDTEAFF. The whole variable domain, remainder taken from reference TRBV29-1 and TRBJ1-1, is SAVISQKPSRDICQRGTSLTIQCQVDSQVTMMFWYRQQPGQSLTLIATANQGSEATYESGFVIDKFPISRPNLTFSTLTVSNMSPEDSSIYLCSVMDSGDTEAFFGQGTRLTVV.

The chain carries TRBV27 and TRBJ1-3, with D tentatively TRBD1 (6 bases). From germline, CDR1 is MNHEY and CDR2 SMNVEV (reference sequence). The CDR3 has 14 amino acids. Trimming removed 5 bases from V and 2 bases from J, with 10 bases in between. The DNA of the CDR3 is TGTGCCAGCAGTCCGGGACACACTGGAAACACCATATATTTT. This sequence encodes CASSPGHTGNTIYF.

This clone appeared a single time. The same CDR3 can be traced to other DNA sequences in this sample. This chain joins TRBV3-1 (or the pseudogene TRBV3-2) and TRBJ1-1; D uncertain. Germline loops: CDR1 LGHDT, CDR2 YNNKEL (reference sequence). Trimming pared 0 bases from V and 6 bases from J, leaving 8 bases between. The CDR3 runs 13 residues. CDR3 bases: TGTGCCAGCAGCCAAGAGGAGGGCTCTGAAGCTTTCTTT. Encoded protein: CASSQEEGSEAFF.

This clone was seen a few times. J is TRBJ1-6 and V is TRBV7-9; perhaps TRBD1 as D (6 bases). V was cut by 2 bases and J by 9 bases, with 11 bases left in between. The CDR3 has 14 residues. Per the germline V gene, CDR1 is SEHNR and CDR2 is FQNEAQ (reference sequence). Written as DNA, the CDR3 is TGTGCCAGCAGCTTACAGGGGATAGGTTCACCCCTCCACTTT. Encoded protein: CASSLQGIGSPLHF.

This sequence joins TRBV7-9 and TRBJ2-3, with 8 positions matching TRBD2. Germline trimming cut 5 bases from V and 3 bases from J; bases unmatched to any gene: 7. This CDR3 region has 15 residues. Germline values: CDR1 SEHNR, CDR2 FQNEAQ (reference sequence). CDR3 coding DNA: TGTGCCAGCAGCGCCCGACTAGCGTCTACAGATACGCAGTATTTT. Translation gives CASSARLASTDTQYF.

The rearrangement uses TRBV5-6 and TRBJ1-2; no clear D. V was pared by 4 bases and J by 5 bases, with 12 bases between. The CDR3 loop spans 13 amino acids. Germline V lookup: CDR1 SGHDT, CDR2 YYEEEE. The DNA for the CDR3 is TGTGCCAGCAGCGCCCAACTGCCTTATGGCTACACCTTC. Encoded protein: CASSAQLPYGYTF.

This chain links TRBV10-3 with TRBJ2-1; TRBD2 agrees at 8 bases. There are 14 residues in the CDR3. Per germline, CDR1 ENHRY and CDR2 SYGVKD. V dropped 7 bases and J dropped 7; count of bases not matched to a gene: 9. CDR3 DNA: TGTGCCATCATGGCAGCGGGAGAAGGGAATGAGCAGTTCTTC. It yields the protein CAIMAAGEGNEQFF.

The chain uses TRBV28 and TRBJ1-4, with D possibly TRBD1 on 5 matching bases. The CDR3 loop spans 13 amino acids. Trimming took off 11 bases at V and 3 bases at J, with 13 bases between the two ends. CDR1 is MDHEN, CDR2 SYDVKM, per germline. CDR3 coding DNA: TGTGCCGGGGGAGGGGAGCCTAATGAAAAACTGTTTTTT. Its translation is CAGGGEPNEKLFF. Full variable domain (outside the CDR3, taken from reference TRBV28 and TRBJ1-4): DVKVTQSSRYLVKRTGEKVFLECVQDMDHENMFWYRQDPGLGLRLIYFSYDVKMKEKGDIPEGYSVSREKKERFSLILESASTNQTSMYLCAGGGEPNEKLFFGSGTQLSVL.

The chain joins TRBV5-8 to TRBJ2-1, with 10 bases identical to TRBD2. Trimming cost V 3 bases and J 4 bases; bases outside gene matches: 4. Germline lookup yields CDR1 SGHTS and CDR2 YDEGEE. The length of the CDR3 is 15 residues. CDR3 in amino acids: CASSWGLARYNEQFF. The CDR3 DNA sequence: TGTGCCAGCAGCTGGGGACTAGCGCGTTACAATGAGCAGTTCTTC. Full variable domain (remainder filled in from reference TRBV5-8 and TRBJ2-1): EAGVTQSPTHLIKTRGQQATLRCSPISGHTSVYWYQQALGLGLQFLLWYDEGEERNRGNFPPRFSGRQFPNYSSELNVNALELEDSALYLCASSWGLARYNEQFFGPGTRLTVL.

J is TRBJ2-7 and V is TRBV15; D gene ambiguous. The CDR3 sequence is 13 residues long. Trimming removed 0 bases from V and 5 bases from J, with 8 bases in between. Per the germline V gene, CDR1 is LNHNV and CDR2 is YYDKDF (reference sequence). In nucleotides, the CDR3 is TGTGCCACCAGCAGAGATCCCCAGGACGAGCAGTACTTC. Its translation is CATSRDPQDEQYF. Drawing the rest from reference TRBV15 and TRBJ2-7, the complete variable domain is DAMVIQNPRYQVTQFGKPVTLSCSQTLNHNVMYWYQQKSSQAPKLLFHYYDKDFNNEADTPDNFQSRRPNTSFCFLDIRSPGLGDTAMYLCATSRDPQDEQYFGPGTRLTVT.

The V call is TRBV29-1, the J call TRBJ2-3; 9 nucleotides align to TRBD2. CDR1 SQVTM and CDR2 ANQGSEA come from the germline V gene. The CDR3 length is 17 residues. With V trimmed by 6 bases and J by 6 bases, 19 bases remained unmatched. CDR3 nucleotides: TGCAGCGTCCCATCGGCAGGGACTAGCTCCCTAAGTGATACGCAGTATTTT. Amino acid sequence: CSVPSAGTSSLSDTQYF.

The rearrangement links TRBV3-1 (or the pseudogene TRBV3-2) to TRBJ1-1, with D maybe TRBD1 (5 bases). V was trimmed by 3 bases and J by 8 bases, leaving 16 bases between them. This CDR3 spans 14 amino acids. Germline V gives CDR1 LGHDT, CDR2 YNNKEL (reference sequence). The CDR3 loop is CASSQEGRPAEAFF. CDR3 DNA sequence: TGTGCCAGCAGCCAGGAGGGACGTCCTGCAGAAGCTTTCTTT.